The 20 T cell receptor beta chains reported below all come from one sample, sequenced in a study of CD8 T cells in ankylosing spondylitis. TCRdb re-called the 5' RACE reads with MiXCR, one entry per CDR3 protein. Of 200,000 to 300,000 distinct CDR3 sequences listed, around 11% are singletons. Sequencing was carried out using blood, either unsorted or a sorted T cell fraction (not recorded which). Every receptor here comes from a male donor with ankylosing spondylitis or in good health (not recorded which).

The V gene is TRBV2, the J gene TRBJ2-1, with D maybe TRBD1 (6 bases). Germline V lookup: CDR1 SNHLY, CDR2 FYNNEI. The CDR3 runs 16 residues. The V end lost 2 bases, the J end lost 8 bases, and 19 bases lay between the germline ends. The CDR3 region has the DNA TGTGCCAGCAGTGAACCCAGACAGGAGTGGGGGCATGAGCAGTTCTTC. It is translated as CASSEPRQEWGHEQFF.

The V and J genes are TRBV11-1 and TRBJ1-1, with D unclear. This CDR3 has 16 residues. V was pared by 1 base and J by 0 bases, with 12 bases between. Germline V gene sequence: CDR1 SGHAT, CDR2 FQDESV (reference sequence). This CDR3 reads CASSLEYRQVNTEAFF. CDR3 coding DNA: TGTGCCAGCAGCTTAGAGTATCGGCAGGTGAACACTGAAGCTTTCTTT. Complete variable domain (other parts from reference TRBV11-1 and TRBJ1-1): EAEVAQSPRYKITEKSQAVAFWCDPISGHATLYWYRQILGQGPELLVQFQDESVVDDSQLPKDRFSAERLKGVDSTLKIQPAELGDSAMYLCASSLEYRQVNTEAFFGQGTRLTVV.

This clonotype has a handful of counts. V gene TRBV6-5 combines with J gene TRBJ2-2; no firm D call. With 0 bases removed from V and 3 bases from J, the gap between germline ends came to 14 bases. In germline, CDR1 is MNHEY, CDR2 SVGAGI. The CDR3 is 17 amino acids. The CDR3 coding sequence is TGTGCCAGCAGTTACTCGATAGGGCTTCGAGACACCGGGGAGCTGTTTTTT. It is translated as CASSYSIGLRDTGELFF.

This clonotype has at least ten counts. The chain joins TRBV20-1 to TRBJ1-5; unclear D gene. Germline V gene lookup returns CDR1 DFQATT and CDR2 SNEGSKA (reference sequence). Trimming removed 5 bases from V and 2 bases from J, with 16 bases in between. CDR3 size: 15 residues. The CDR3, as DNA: TGCAGTGCTCCAGACATGAATATGGGCAATCAGCCCCAGCATTTT. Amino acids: CSAPDMNMGNQPQHF.

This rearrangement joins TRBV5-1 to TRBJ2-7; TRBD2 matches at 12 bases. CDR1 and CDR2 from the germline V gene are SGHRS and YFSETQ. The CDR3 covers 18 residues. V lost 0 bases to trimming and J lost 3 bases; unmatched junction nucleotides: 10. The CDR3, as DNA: TGCGCCAGCAGCTTGGCAACTAGCGGGGGGTATTTTAACTACGAGCAGTACTTC. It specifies CASSLATSGGYFNYEQYF. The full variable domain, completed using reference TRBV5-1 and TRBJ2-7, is KAGVTQTPRYLIKTRGQQVTLSCSPISGHRSVSWYQQTPGQGLQFLFEYFSETQRNKGNFPGRFSGRQFSNSRSEMNVSTLELGDSALYLCASSLATSGGYFNYEQYFGPGTRLTVT.

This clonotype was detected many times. CDR3 in DNA: TGCGCCAGCAGGCCGACAGATAGCAATCAGCCCCAGCATTTT. It is translated as CASRPTDSNQPQHF. The rearrangement uses TRBV4-1 and TRBJ1-5, with TRBD1 as a possible D gene (5 bases). The CDR3 totals 14 residues. The germline CDR1 and CDR2 sequences are MGHRA and YSYEKL. With 6 bases removed from V and 0 bases from J, the gap between germline ends came to 9 bases.

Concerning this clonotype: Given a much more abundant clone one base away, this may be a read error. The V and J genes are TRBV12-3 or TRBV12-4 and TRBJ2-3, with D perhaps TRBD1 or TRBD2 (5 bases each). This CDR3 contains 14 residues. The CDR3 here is CASSPTASTATQYF. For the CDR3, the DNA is TGTGCCAGCAGTCCGACAGCTAGCACAGCTACGCAGTATTTT.

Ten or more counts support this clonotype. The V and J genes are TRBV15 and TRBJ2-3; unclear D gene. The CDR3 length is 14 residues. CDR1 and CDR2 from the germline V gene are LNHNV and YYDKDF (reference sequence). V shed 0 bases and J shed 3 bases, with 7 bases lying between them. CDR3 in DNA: TGTGCCACCAGCAGAGATCGCGCGACAGATACGCAGTATTTT. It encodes CATSRDRATDTQYF.

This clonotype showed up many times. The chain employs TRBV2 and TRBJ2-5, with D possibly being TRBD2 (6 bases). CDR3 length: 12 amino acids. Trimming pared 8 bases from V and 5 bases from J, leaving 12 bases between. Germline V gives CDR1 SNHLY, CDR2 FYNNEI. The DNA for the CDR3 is TGTGCCAGCGGGGGACTCTGGGAGACCCAGTACTTC. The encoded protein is CASGGLWETQYF.

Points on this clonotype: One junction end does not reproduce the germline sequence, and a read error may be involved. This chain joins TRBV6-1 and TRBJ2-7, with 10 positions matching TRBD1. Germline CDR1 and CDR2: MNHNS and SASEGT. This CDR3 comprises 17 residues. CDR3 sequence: CTSSPTLWGQGFYEQYF. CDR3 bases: TGTACCAGCAGTCCAACCCTATGGGGACAGGGGTTCTACGAGCAGTACTTC.

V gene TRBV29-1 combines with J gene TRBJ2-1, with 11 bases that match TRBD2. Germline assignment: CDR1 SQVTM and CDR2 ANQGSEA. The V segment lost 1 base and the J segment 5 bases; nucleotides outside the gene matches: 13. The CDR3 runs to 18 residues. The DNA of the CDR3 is TGCAGCGTTGAAGGTATCCCCCTGACTAGCGGGACAAACAATGAGCAGTTCTTC. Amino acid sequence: CSVEGIPLTSGTNNEQFF.

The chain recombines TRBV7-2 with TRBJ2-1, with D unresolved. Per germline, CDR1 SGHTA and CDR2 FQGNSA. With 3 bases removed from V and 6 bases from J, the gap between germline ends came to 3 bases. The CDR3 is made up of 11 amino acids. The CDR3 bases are TGTGCCAGCAGCTTCACCAATGAGCAGTTCTTC. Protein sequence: CASSFTNEQFF. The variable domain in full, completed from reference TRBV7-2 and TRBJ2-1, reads GAGVSQSPSNKVTEKGKDVELRCDPISGHTALYWYRQSLGQGLEFLIYFQGNSAPDKSGLPSDRFSAERTGGSVSTLTIQRTQQEDSAVYLCASSFTNEQFFGPGTRLTVL.

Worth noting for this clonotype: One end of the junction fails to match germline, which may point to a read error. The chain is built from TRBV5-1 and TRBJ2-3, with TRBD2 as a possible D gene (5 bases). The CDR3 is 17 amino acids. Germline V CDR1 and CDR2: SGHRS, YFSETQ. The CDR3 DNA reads TGCGCCAGCATCTTGCGGAGTGGGGAGCCACGCACAGATACGCAGTATTTT. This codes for CASILRSGEPRTDTQYF.

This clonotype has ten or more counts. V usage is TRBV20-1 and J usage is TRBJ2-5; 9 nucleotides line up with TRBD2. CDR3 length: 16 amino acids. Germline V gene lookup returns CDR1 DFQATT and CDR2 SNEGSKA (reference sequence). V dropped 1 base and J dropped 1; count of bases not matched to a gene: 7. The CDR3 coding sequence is TGCAGTGCTAGAGCATCTAGCGGGGTACTCCAAGAGACCCAGTACTTC. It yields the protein CSARASSGVLQETQYF.

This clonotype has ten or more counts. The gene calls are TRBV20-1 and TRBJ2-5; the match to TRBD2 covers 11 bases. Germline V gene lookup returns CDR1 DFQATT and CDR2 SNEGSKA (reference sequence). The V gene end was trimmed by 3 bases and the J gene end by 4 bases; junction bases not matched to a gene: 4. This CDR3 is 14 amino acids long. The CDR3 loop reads CSASSSGRLETQYF. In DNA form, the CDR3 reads TGCAGTGCTAGCTCTAGCGGGAGGTTAGAGACCCAGTACTTC.

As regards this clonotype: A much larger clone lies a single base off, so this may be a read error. CDR3 DNA sequence: TGTGCCAGCAGCTTAAAGAAGGCAGAGAGGAACTATAATTCACCCCTCCACTTT. This gives the protein CASSLKKAERNYNSPLHF. The V call is TRBV11-1, the J call TRBJ1-6; unclear D gene. The CDR3 contains 18 residues. V lost 2 bases, J lost 3 bases, and 17 bases lay in between. Per the germline V gene, CDR1 is SGHAT and CDR2 is FQDESV (reference sequence).

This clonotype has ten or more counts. The CDR3, as DNA: TGTGCCAGCAGCCAAGTTTGGGGCGGAAACACTGAAGCTTTCTTT. Its protein is CASSQVWGGNTEAFF. The chain couples TRBV3-1 to TRBJ1-1, with D possibly matching TRBD1 (5 bases). Trimming cost V 1 base and J 2 bases, with 11 bases left between them. The germline gives CDR1 LGHDT, CDR2 YNNKEL (reference sequence). This CDR3 spans 15 amino acids. The whole variable domain, filled in from reference TRBV3-1 and TRBJ1-1, reads DTAVSQTPKYLVTQMGNDKSIKCEQNLGHDTMYWYKQDSKKFLKIMFSYNNKELIINETVPNRFSPKSPDKAHLNLHINSLELGDSAVYFCASSQVWGGNTEAFFGQGTRLTVV.

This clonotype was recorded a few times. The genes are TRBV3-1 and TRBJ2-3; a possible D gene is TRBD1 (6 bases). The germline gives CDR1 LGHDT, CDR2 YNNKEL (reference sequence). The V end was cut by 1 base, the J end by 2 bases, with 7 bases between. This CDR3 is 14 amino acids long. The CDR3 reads CASSQGQDTDTQYF. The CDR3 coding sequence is TGTGCCAGCAGCCAAGGACAGGACACAGATACGCAGTATTTT.

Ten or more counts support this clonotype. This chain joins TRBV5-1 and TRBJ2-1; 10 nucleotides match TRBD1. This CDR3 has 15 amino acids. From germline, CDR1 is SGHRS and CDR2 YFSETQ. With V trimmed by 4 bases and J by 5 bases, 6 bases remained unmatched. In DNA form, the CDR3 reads TGCGCCAGCAGCATGGGACAGGGGATACACAATGAGCAGTTCTTC. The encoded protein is CASSMGQGIHNEQFF. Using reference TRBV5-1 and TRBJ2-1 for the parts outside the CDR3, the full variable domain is KAGVTQTPRYLIKTRGQQVTLSCSPISGHRSVSWYQQTPGQGLQFLFEYFSETQRNKGNFPGRFSGRQFSNSRSEMNVSTLELGDSALYLCASSMGQGIHNEQFFGPGTRLTVL.

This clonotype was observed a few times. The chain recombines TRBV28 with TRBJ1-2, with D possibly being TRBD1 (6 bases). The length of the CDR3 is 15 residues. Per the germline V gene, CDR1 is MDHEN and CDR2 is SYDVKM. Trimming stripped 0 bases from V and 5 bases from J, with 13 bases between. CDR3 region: CASSLWTGRRYGYTF. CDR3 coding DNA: TGTGCCAGCAGTTTATGGACAGGCCGGAGGTATGGCTACACCTTC.